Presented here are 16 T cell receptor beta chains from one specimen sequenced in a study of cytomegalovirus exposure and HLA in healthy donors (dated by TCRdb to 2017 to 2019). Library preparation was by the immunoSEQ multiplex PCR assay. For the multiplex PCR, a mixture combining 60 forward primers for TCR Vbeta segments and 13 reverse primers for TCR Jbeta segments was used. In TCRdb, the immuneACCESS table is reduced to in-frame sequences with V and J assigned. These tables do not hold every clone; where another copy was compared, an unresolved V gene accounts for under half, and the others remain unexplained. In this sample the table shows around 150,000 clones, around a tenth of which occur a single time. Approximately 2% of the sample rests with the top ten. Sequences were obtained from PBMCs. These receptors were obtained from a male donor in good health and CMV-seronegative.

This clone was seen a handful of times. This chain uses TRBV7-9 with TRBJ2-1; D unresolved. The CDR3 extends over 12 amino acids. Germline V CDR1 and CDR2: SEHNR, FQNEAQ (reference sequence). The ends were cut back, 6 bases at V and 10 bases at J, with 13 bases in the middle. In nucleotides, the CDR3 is TGTGCCAGCAGACCAGGCCCGCAGGAGCAGTTCTTC. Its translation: CASRPGPQEQFF.

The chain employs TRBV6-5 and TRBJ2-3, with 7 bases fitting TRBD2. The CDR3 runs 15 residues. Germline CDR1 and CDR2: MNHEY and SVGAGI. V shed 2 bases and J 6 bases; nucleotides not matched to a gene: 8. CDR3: CASSYRAGEGDTQYF. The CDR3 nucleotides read TGTGCCAGCAGTTACAGGGCGGGAGAAGGGGATACGCAGTATTTT.

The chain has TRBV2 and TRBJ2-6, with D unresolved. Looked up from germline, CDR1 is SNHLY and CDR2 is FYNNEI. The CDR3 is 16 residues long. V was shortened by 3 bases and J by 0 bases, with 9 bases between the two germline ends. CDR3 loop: CASSDLRVSGANVLTF. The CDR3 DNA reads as TGTGCCAGCAGTGACTTACGAGTCTCTGGGGCCAACGTCCTGACTTTC.

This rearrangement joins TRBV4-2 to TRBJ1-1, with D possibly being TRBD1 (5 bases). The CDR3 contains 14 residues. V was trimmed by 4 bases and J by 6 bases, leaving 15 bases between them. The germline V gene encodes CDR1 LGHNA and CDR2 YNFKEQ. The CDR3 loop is CASSPTLIRAEAFF. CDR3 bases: TGTGCCAGCAGCCCTACCTTGATCAGGGCTGAAGCTTTCTTT.

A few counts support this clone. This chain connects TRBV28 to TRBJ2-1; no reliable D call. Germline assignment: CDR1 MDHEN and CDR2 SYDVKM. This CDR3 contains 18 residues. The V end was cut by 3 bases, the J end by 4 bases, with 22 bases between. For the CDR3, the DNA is TGTGCCAGCAGTTTGTACAGTGATACTGTTTCCCTTTACAATGAGCAGTTCTTC. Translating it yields CASSLYSDTVSLYNEQFF. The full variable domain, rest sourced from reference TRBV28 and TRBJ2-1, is DVKVTQSSRYLVKRTGEKVFLECVQDMDHENMFWYRQDPGLGLRLIYFSYDVKMKEKGDIPEGYSVSREKKERFSLILESASTNQTSMYLCASSLYSDTVSLYNEQFFGPGTRLTVL.

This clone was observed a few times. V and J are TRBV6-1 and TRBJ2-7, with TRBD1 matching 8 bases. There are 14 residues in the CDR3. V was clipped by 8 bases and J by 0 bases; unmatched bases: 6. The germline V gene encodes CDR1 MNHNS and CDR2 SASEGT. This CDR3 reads CASVRQGTSYEQYF. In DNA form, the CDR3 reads TGTGCCAGCGTTAGACAGGGGACCTCCTACGAGCAGTACTTC.

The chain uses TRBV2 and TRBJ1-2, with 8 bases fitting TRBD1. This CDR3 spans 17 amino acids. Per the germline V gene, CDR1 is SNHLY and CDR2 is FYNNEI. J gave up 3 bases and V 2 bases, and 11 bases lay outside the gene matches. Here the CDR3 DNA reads TGTGCCAGCAGTGAAAGAAGGATGACAGGGGTCCACTATGGCTACACCTTC. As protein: CASSERRMTGVHYGYTF.

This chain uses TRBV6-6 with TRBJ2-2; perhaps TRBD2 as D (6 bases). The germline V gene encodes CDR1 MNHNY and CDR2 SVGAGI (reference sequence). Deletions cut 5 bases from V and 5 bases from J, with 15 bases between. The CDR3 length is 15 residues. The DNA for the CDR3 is TGTGCCAGCAGTCACCTGGGACTGGCAACCGGGGAGCTGTTTTTT. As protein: CASSHLGLATGELFF.

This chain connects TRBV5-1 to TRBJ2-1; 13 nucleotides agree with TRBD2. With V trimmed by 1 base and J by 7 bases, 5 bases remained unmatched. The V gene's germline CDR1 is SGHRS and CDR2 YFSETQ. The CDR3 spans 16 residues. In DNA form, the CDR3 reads TGCGCCAGCAGCTTGTCTACTAGCGGGGGGGCTAATGAGCAGTTCTTC. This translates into CASSLSTSGGANEQFF. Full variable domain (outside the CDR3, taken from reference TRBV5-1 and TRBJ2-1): KAGVTQTPRYLIKTRGQQVTLSCSPISGHRSVSWYQQTPGQGLQFLFEYFSETQRNKGNFPGRFSGRQFSNSRSEMNVSTLELGDSALYLCASSLSTSGGANEQFFGPGTRLTVL.

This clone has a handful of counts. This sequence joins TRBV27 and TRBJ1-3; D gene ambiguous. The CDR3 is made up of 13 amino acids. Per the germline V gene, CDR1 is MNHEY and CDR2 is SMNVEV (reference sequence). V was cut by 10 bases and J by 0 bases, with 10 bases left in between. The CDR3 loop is CATSGDSGNTIYF. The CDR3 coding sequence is TGTGCCACCTCAGGTGACTCTGGAAACACCATATATTTT.

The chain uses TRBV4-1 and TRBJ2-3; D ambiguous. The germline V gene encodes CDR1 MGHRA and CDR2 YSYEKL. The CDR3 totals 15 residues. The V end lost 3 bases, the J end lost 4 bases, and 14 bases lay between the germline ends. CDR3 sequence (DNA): TGCGCCAGCAGCCACCAGGCACTCAAAGCAGATACGCAGTATTTT. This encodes CASSHQALKADTQYF.

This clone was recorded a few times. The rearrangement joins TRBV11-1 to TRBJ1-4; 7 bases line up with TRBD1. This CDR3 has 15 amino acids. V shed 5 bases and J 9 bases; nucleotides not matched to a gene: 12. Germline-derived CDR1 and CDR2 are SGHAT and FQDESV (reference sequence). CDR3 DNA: TGTGCCAGCAGCCCCGAGACCGGGACAGCAAAAAAACTGTTTTTT. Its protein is CASSPETGTAKKLFF.

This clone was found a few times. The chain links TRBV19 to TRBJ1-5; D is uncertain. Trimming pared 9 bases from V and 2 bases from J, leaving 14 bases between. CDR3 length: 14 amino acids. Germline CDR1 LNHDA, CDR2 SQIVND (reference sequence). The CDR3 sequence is CASRVGYGNQPQHF. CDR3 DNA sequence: TGTGCCAGCCGGGTGGGTTACGGCAATCAGCCCCAGCATTTT. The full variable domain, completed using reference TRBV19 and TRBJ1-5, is DGGITQSPKYLFRKEGQNVTLSCEQNLNHDAMYWYRQDPGQGLRLIYYSQIVNDFQKGDIAEGYSVSREKKESFPLTVTSAQKNPTAFYLCASRVGYGNQPQHFGDGTRLSIL.

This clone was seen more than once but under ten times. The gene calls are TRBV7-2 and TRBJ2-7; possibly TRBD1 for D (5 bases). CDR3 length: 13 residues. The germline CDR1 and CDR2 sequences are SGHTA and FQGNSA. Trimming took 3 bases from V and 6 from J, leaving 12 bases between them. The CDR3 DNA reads TGTGCCAGCAGCTTGGGGCCAGTCCGCGAGCAGTACTTC. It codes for CASSLGPVREQYF.

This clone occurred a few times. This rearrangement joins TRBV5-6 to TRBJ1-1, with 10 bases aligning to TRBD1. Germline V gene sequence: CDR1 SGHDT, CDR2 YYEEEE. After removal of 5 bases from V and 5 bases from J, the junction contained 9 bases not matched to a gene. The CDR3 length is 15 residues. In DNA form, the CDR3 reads TGTGCCAGCAGTTCTACCGACAGGGGGCATACTGAAGCTTTCTTT. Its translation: CASSSTDRGHTEAFF.

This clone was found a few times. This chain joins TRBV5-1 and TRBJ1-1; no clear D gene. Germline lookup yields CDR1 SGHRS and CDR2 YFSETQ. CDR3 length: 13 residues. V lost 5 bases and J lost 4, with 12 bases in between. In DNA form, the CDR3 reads TGCGCCAGCAGACAGACTGCGGGCACTGAAGCTTTCTTT. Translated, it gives CASRQTAGTEAFF.